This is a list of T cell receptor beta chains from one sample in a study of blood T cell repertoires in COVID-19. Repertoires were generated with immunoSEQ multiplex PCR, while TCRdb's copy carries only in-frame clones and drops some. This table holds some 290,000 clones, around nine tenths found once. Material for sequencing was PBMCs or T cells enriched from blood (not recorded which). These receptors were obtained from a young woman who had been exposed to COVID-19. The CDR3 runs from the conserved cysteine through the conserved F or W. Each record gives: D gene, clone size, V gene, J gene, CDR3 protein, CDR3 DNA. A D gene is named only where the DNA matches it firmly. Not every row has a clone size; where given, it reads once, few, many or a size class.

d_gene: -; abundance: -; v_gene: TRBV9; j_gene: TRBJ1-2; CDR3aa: CASSVGADSAYGYTF; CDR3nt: TGTGCCAGCAGCGTAGGGGCCGATTCCGCATATGGCTACACCTTC
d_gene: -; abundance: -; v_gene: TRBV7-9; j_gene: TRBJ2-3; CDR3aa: CASSLDNRGTDTQYF; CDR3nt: TGTGCCAGCAGCTTAGATAACCGCGGCACAGATACGCAGTATTTT
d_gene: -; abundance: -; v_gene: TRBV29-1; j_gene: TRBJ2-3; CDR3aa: CSVTQGIADTQYF; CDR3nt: TGCAGCGTTACGCAGGGGATCGCAGATACGCAGTATTTT
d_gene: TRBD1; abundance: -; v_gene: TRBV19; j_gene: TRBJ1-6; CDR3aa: CASRELDRGNSPLHF; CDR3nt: TGTGCCAGTAGGGAGTTGGACAGGGGAAATTCACCCCTCCACTTT
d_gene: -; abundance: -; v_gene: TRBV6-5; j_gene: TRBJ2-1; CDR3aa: CASSQLRLPNEQFF; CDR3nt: TGTGCCAGCAGCCAACTTCGACTGCCGAATGAGCAGTTCTTC
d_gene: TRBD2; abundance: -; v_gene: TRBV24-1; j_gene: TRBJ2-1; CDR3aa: CATSSPRAGGDSSYNEQFF; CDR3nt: TGTGCCACCAGTAGTCCTAGAGCGGGGGGTGACAGCTCCTACAATGAGCAGTTCTTC
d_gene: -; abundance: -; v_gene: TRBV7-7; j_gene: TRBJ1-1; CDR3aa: CASSPTDMNTEAFF; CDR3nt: TGTGCCAGCTCCCCGACGGACATGAACACTGAAGCTTTCTTT
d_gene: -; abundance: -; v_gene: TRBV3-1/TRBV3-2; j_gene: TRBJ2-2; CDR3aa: CASRHAGELFF; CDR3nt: TGTGCCAGCCGACACGCCGGGGAGCTGTTTTTT
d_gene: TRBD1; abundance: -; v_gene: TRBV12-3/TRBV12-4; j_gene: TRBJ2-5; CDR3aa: CASSQGVETQYF; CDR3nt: TGTGCCAGCAGCCAGGGGGTGGAGACCCAGTACTTC
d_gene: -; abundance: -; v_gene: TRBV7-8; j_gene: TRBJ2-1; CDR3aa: CASSLMGRLGYEQFF; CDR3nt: TGTGCCAGCAGCTTAATGGGGCGCCTTGGGTATGAGCAGTTCTTC
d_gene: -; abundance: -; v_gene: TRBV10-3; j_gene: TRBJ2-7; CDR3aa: CAISESTSYEQYF; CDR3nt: TGTGCCATCAGTGAGTCGACATCCTACGAGCAGTACTTC
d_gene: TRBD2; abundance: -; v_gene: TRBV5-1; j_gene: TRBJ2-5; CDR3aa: CASCPSGQETQYF; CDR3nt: TGCGCCAGCTGCCCTAGCGGCCAAGAGACCCAGTACTTC
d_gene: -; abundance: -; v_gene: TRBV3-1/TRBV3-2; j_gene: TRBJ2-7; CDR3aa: CASSQSVRGGDIEQYF; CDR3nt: TGTGCCAGCAGCCAATCCGTTCGAGGGGGAGATATAGAGCAGTACTTC
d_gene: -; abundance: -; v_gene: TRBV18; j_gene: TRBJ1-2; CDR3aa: CASSPLSGSRGNYGYTF; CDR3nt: TGTGCCAGCTCACCACTCTCCGGCTCACGGGGTAACTATGGCTACACCTTC
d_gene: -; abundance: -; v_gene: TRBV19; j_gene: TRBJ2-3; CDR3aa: CASSRGSSIGLDTQYF; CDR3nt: TGTGCCAGCTCTAGGGGATCTTCGATTGGTTTGGATACGCAGTATTTT
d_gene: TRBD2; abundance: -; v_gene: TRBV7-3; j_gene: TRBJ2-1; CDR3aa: CASSFDPAGGPLNEQFF; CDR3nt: TGTGCCAGCAGCTTCGATCCAGCGGGGGGGCCTCTCAATGAGCAGTTCTTC
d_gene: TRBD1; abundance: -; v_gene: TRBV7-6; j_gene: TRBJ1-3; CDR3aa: CASSLGRSTGGTGNTIYF; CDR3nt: TGTGCCAGCAGCTTAGGTCGGAGCACAGGGGGCACTGGAAACACCATATATTTT
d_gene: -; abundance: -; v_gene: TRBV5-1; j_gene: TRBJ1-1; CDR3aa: CASTGLWNTEAFF; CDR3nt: TGCGCCAGCACGGGATTGTGGAACACTGAAGCTTTCTTT
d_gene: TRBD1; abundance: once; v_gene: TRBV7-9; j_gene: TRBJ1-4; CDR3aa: CASSLGQILATNEKLFF; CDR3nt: TGTGCCAGCAGCCTGGGACAGATCCTTGCAACTAATGAAAAACTGTTTTTT
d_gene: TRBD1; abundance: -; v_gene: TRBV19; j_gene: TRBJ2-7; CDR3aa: CASSDRGFAYEQYF; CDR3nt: TGTGCCAGTAGTGACAGGGGTTTTGCCTACGAGCAGTACTTC
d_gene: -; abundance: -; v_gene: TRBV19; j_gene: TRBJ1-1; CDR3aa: CASRVFIQSEAFF; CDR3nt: TGTGCCAGTAGAGTCTTCATACAATCTGAAGCTTTCTTT
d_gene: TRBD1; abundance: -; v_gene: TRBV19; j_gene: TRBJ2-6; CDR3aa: CASSLQGAQANVLTF; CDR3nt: TGTGCCAGTAGTTTACAGGGGGCGCAGGCCAACGTCCTGACTTTC
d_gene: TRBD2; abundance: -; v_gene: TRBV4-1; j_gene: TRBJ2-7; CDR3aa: CASSRGLAGGPNSYEQYF; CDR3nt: TGCGCCAGCAGTCGCGGACTAGCGGGGGGTCCAAACTCCTACGAGCAGTACTTC
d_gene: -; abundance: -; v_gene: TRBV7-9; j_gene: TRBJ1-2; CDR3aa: CASSPPTGPTYGYTF; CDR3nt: TGTGCCAGCAGCCCCCCCACGGGTCCGACCTATGGCTACACCTTC
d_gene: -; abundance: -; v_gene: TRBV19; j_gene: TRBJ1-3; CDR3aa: CASSLSGTFKGNTIYF; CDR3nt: TGTGCCAGTAGTCTTTCCGGGACATTTAAAGGAAACACCATATATTTT
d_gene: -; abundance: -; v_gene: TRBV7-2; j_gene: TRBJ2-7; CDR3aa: CASSLLYEQYF; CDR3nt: TGTGCCAGCAGCTTACTCTACGAGCAGTACTTC
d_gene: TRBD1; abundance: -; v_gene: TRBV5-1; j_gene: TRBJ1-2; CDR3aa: CASSPGDRVSGYTF; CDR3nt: TGCGCCAGCAGCCCTGGGGACAGGGTTTCTGGCTACACCTTC
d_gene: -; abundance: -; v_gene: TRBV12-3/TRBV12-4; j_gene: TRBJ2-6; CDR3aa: CASSSGGANVLTF; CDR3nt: TGTGCCAGCAGTTCGGGGGGGGCCAACGTCCTGACTTTC
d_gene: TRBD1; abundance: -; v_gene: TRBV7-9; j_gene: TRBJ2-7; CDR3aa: CASSYRDRGIEQYF; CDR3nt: TGTGCCAGCAGCTATAGGGACAGGGGGATCGAGCAGTACTTC